This entry lists 21 T cell receptor beta chains sequenced from one sample in a study of T cells after yellow fever vaccination. Each CDR3 protein gets one entry after TCRdb re-called the 5' RACE reads with MiXCR. The table records 300,000 to 400,000 distinct CDR3 sequences, about 4% of them present only once. Sequencing was performed on PBMCs, taken 5 days after the yellow fever booster vaccination. Receptor source: a man in his late teens or twenties who received the YFV17D yellow fever vaccine.

The table lists this clonotype with many counts. This chain joins TRBV7-8 and TRBJ2-1; 10 bases map to TRBD1. The CDR3 contains 19 residues. Germline loops: CDR1 SGHVS, CDR2 FQNEAQ. The trim removed 1 base at V and 3 bases at J, leaving 12 bases unmatched. The CDR3, as DNA: TGTGCCAGCAGCTTAGGCCATCGGACAGGGGGAGATGACTACAATGAGCAGTTCTTC. This encodes CASSLGHRTGGDDYNEQFF. Based on the CDR3 plus reference TRBV7-8 and TRBJ2-1, the full variable domain is GAGVSQSPRYKVAKRGQDVALRCDPISGHVSLFWYQQALGQGPEFLTYFQNEAQLDKSGLPSDRFFAERPEGSVSTLKIQRTQQEDSAVYLCASSLGHRTGGDDYNEQFFGPGTRLTVL.

This clonotype was detected many times. The chain couples TRBV4-1 to TRBJ1-1, with D maybe TRBD1 (5 bases). The CDR3 spans 15 residues. Trimming left V 0 bases short and J 1 base short, with 9 bases between. Germline V CDR1 and CDR2: MGHRA, YSYEKL. The CDR3: CASSQEGQGNTEAFF. In DNA form, the CDR3 reads TGCGCCAGCAGCCAAGAGGGGCAGGGGAACACTGAAGCTTTCTTT.

In DNA form, the CDR3 reads TGTGCCAGCAGCCCCGGAGGAACTCCCCGTATGGAGCAGTACTTC. Its protein is CASSPGGTPRMEQYF. This chain uses TRBV7-2 with TRBJ2-7; D may be TRBD2 (5 bases). The germline CDR1 and CDR2 sequences are SGHTA and FQGNSA. V was trimmed by 5 bases and J by 7 bases, leaving 21 bases between them. The CDR3 consists of 15 residues.

This clonotype was seen a handful of times. This chain links TRBV4-3 with TRBJ1-1; possibly TRBD1 for D (6 bases). From germline, CDR1 is LGHNA and CDR2 YSLEER. The CDR3 has 16 amino acids. Trimming took 4 bases from V and 0 from J, leaving 15 bases between them. The CDR3 DNA reads as TGCGCCAGCAGCCGATCGGTTGGGACACTGAACACTGAAGCTTTCTTT. It is translated as CASSRSVGTLNTEAFF.

The V and J genes are TRBV12-3 or TRBV12-4 and TRBJ2-2; D may be TRBD1 (6 bases). The CDR3 is 13 residues long. V gave up 3 bases and J gave up 6 bases, with 8 bases separating them. DNA for the CDR3: TGTGCCAGCAGTTTCAGGGGATCCGGGGAGCTGTTTTTT. Translating it yields CASSFRGSGELFF.

This clonotype was counted ten times or more. V is TRBV24-1 and J is TRBJ2-1, with 7 bases matching TRBD1. Germline V gives CDR1 KGHDR, CDR2 SFDVKD. There are 13 residues in the CDR3. With 4 bases clipped from V and 8 bases from J, the junction kept 4 bases outside the gene matches. DNA of the CDR3: TGTGCCACCAGTGACCTCACAGGGGATGAGCAGTTCTTC. Its protein is CATSDLTGDEQFF.

The rearrangement links TRBV4-2 to TRBJ1-6; 8 nucleotides align to TRBD1. The germline CDR1 and CDR2 sequences are LGHNA and YNFKEQ. The CDR3 contains 18 residues. Trimming removed 0 bases from V and 6 bases from J; junction bases left unmatched: 10. CDR3 region: CASSQDPPGGAGNSPLHF. For the CDR3, the DNA is TGTGCCAGCAGCCAAGACCCCCCAGGGGGCGCGGGTAATTCACCCCTCCACTTT.

This clonotype came up a few times. The V call is TRBV12-3 or TRBV12-4, the J call TRBJ1-2; D call uncertain. V dropped 6 bases and J dropped 4 bases, with 15 bases sitting between them. The CDR3 is 14 residues long. The DNA for the CDR3 is TGTGCCAGCAGCCCCCTACAGACCCTCTATGGCTACACCTTC. This sequence encodes CASSPLQTLYGYTF.

This clonotype was observed many times. The J gene is TRBJ1-2, the V gene TRBV6-6; 7 bases are a match to TRBD1. Germline assignment: CDR1 MNHNY and CDR2 SVGAGI (reference sequence). This CDR3 is 14 amino acids long. The V segment lost 5 bases and the J segment 0 bases; nucleotides outside the gene matches: 3. The CDR3 is CASSHGTANYGYTF. CDR3 DNA: TGTGCCAGCAGTCACGGGACAGCTAACTATGGCTACACCTTC.

The CDR3 spells CASSPGSGASDTQYF. In nucleotides, the CDR3 is TGTGCCAGCAGCCCAGGTAGCGGGGCATCAGATACGCAGTATTTT. The V call is TRBV9, the J call TRBJ2-3, with TRBD2 matching 8 bases. V dropped 4 bases and J dropped 4; count of bases not matched to a gene: 8. Germline V gene lookup returns CDR1 SGDLS and CDR2 YYNGEE. CDR3 length: 15 residues. Drawing the rest from reference TRBV9 and TRBJ2-3, the complete variable domain is DSGVTQTPKHLITATGQRVTLRCSPRSGDLSVYWYQQSLDQGLQFLIQYYNGEERAKGNILERFSAQQFPDLHSELNLSSLELGDSALYFCASSPGSGASDTQYFGPGTRLTVL.

This chain connects TRBV3-1 to TRBJ2-2; 9 nucleotides align to TRBD1. Germline CDR1 reads LGHDT; CDR2 reads YNNKEL (reference sequence). With V trimmed by 4 bases and J by 7 bases, 4 bases remained unmatched. The CDR3 totals 14 residues. In DNA form, the CDR3 reads TGTGCCAGCAGCCCCACAGGGGGCGGCGGGGAGCTGTTTTTT. Protein: CASSPTGGGGELFF.

This clonotype appeared a few times. The V gene is TRBV5-1, the J gene TRBJ1-1; 9 bases are a match to TRBD1. The V gene's germline CDR1 is SGHRS and CDR2 YFSETQ. The length of the CDR3 is 16 residues. The trim removed 7 bases at V and 4 bases at J, leaving 14 bases unmatched. The CDR3 region is CASLLGDRAASTEAFF. The DNA of the CDR3 is TGCGCCAGCCTATTGGGGGACAGGGCGGCTAGCACTGAAGCTTTCTTT.

This clonotype appeared many times. V and J are TRBV5-4 and TRBJ2-3, with a tentative D call TRBD1 (6 bases). This CDR3 comprises 14 residues. Germline-derived CDR1 and CDR2 are SGHNT and YYREEE (reference sequence). Trimming removed 4 bases at V and 5 bases at J, with 14 bases between. Here the CDR3 reads CASSQTKGGDTQYF. DNA of the CDR3: TGTGCCAGCAGCCAAACCAAAGGGGGAGATACGCAGTATTTT. Complete variable domain (other parts from reference TRBV5-4 and TRBJ2-3): ETGVTQSPTHLIKTRGQQVTLRCSSQSGHNTVSWYQQALGQGPQFIFQYYREEENGRGNFPPRFSGLQFPNYSSELNVNALELDDSALYLCASSQTKGGDTQYFGPGTRLTVL.

The V gene is TRBV7-9, the J gene TRBJ2-7, with a possible D match to TRBD2 (5 bases). CDR1 is SEHNR, CDR2 FQNEAQ, per germline (reference sequence). The CDR3 contains 17 residues. The germline V and J ends were trimmed by 2 bases and 0 bases, with 17 bases remaining between them. The CDR3 DNA reads as TGTGCCAGCAGCTTAACGCTAGCCGGTAGAAGCTCCTACGAGCAGTACTTC. Translating it yields CASSLTLAGRSSYEQYF.

This clonotype was seen only a few times. The V and J genes are TRBV6-6 and TRBJ1-2; tentatively, D is TRBD1 (5 bases). The CDR3 sequence is 14 residues long. Trimming stripped 5 bases from V and 1 base from J, with 11 bases between. Germline V gives CDR1 MNHNY, CDR2 SVGAGI (reference sequence). The CDR3 protein is CASSDSQVNYGYTF. CDR3 in DNA: TGTGCCAGCAGTGATTCACAGGTTAACTATGGCTACACCTTC.

This clonotype was seen only a few times. The rearrangement joins TRBV20-1 to TRBJ1-1; D unresolved. CDR3 length: 14 amino acids. CDR1 is DFQATT, CDR2 SNEGSKA, per germline (reference sequence). V lost 3 bases and J 5 bases, leaving 16 bases between the germline ends. CDR3 DNA sequence: TGCAGTGCTAGCTTGGGTCCCCTCAGGACTGAAGCTTTCTTT. It translates to CSASLGPLRTEAFF.

The chain couples TRBV6-5 to TRBJ2-7, with TRBD1 matching 7 bases. V trimming: 5 bases; J trimming: 3 bases; junction bases outside the gene matches: 7. Per the germline V gene, CDR1 is MNHEY and CDR2 is SVGAGI. The CDR3 covers 14 residues. The CDR3 DNA is TGTGCCAGCAGTAGATTCGGGACAGTCTACGAGCAGTACTTC. This sequence encodes CASSRFGTVYEQYF.

This clonotype was counted only a few times. This sequence joins TRBV20-1 and TRBJ1-5; tentative D call: TRBD1 (5 bases). The germline V and J ends were trimmed by 1 base and 3 bases, with 7 bases remaining between them. The CDR3 spans 13 residues. CDR1 is DFQATT, CDR2 SNEGSKA, per germline (reference sequence). The CDR3 sequence: CSARGGYNQPQHF. The CDR3 nucleotides read TGCAGTGCTAGAGGGGGGTACAATCAGCCCCAGCATTTT.

This clonotype came up many times. This chain uses TRBV11-2 with TRBJ1-4; no clear D gene. Germline-derived CDR1 and CDR2 are SGHAT and FQNNGV. The CDR3 runs to 16 residues. Trimming cost V 4 bases and J 0 bases, with 12 bases left between them. The CDR3 DNA reads as TGTGCCAGCAGCTCACCGAGGGCCGCAACTAATGAAAAACTGTTTTTT. It specifies CASSSPRAATNEKLFF.

There are a few counts of this clonotype. V is TRBV27 and J is TRBJ1-4; the D gene is possibly TRBD1 (6 bases). Germline-derived CDR1 and CDR2 are MNHEY and SMNVEV (reference sequence). This CDR3 has 15 amino acids. V was shortened by 2 bases and J by 7 bases, with 14 bases between the two germline ends. The CDR3 is CASSLAGAVGEKLFF. For the CDR3, the DNA is TGTGCCAGCAGTTTAGCAGGGGCGGTAGGTGAAAAACTGTTTTTT.

In this sample, this clonotype turned up many times. The rearrangement links TRBV5-1 to TRBJ1-2, with 8 bases identical to TRBD1. Trimming cost V 4 bases and J 6 bases; bases outside gene matches: 17. The CDR3 runs 17 residues. The V gene's germline CDR1 is SGHRS and CDR2 YFSETQ. The CDR3 sequence: CASSPAVSGQGGDGYTF. The DNA of the CDR3 is TGCGCCAGCAGCCCTGCCGTAAGTGGACAGGGAGGTGATGGCTACACCTTC.